This record concerns one T cell receptor (beta chain) sequence. It has no known antigen specificity. Base qualities are not at hand, and no much larger clone is one base apart. These data originate in a study of blood T cell repertoires in COVID-19 (TCRdb year 2020). Concerning the study at large: Samples covering the acute and convalescent phases of COVID-19 were provided by collaborators in the United States, Italy and Spain. The repertoires were released in a freely available public database intended as a resource for research on the immune response to SARS-CoV-2. Where available, HLA class I and class II types were obtained from metadata supplied by the sample provider rather than from assay-based typing. A de-identified subject ID, COVID-19 status, age in years and sex were almost always included in the sample metadata. Deeply sampled blood TCRbeta repertoires from subjects exposed to, actively infected with, or recovered from COVID-19 were included in the dataset. Samples came from the ongoing ImmuneRACE study (first 160 participants) plus 1,254 subjects from 6 global collaborators. The material from the prospective study consisted of cDNA or gDNA derived from T cells, B-cell-depleted T cells, or PBMCs.

TCRbeta CDR3 regions were amplified from genomic DNA by means of the immunoSEQ Assay, a bias-controlled multiplex PCR. Per the authors' processing: Within the assay, amplification of reference gene primers was used to estimate how many nucleated cells each sample contained. To quantify the absolute abundance of each unique TCRbeta CDR3 rearrangement, sequence reads were collapsed and filtered. For each sample, productive Simpson clonality was calculated by taking the square root of Simpson's diversity index across productive rearrangements. TCRdb retrieved this table from immuneACCESS and kept in-frame rearrangements only. Not all clones are present; in checked studies, unresolved V genes account for under half, and no reason is known for the remainder. V and J calls and clone size follow that table, whereas D and trimming were derived from the DNA. The sample contains about 230,000 clones, about 91% of them found a single time. The top ten constitute under 2.5% of the sample.

Study-wide findings and limitations: Clinical and demographic metadata were provided uncurated, with the amount varying by source and participant.

Participants in the prospective study were aged roughly 18 to 89 years, lived in some 24 United States geographic areas, and enrolled through a virtual design. To assign participants to cohorts, the prospective study relied on clinical history that participants themselves reported in a screening survey and a study questionnaire. In the prospective study, whole blood, serum and a nasopharyngeal or oropharyngeal swab were collected from each participant by mobile phlebotomists. Additional blood draws and questionnaires over an approximately 2-month period could optionally be provided by prospective study participants. Blood samples from the prospective study were shipped frozen or at room temperature prior to DNA extraction. The sample consisted of PBMCs or T cells enriched from blood (not recorded which). This clonotype was obtained from a woman in her forties with acute COVID-19.

In nucleotide form, the sequence is TGCGCCAGCAGCTTGGTGGGACAGGGGATCTCTGGAAACACCATATATTTT. The encoded protein is CASSLVGQGISGNTIYF. The chain was built from TRBV5-1 and TRBJ1-3; 10 central bases correspond to TRBD1. The junction shows trimming of 0 bases on V and 0 bases on J, and the gene matches do not reach 3 bases of it. The germline V gene gives CDR1 as SGHRS and CDR2 as YFSETQ. The CDR3, from cysteine to phenylalanine, totals 17 residues. The read is trimmed to its CDR3 DNA, 51 bases read in frame from base 1.